This T cell receptor (beta chain) stems from a study of cytotoxic CD8 clonotypes in ibrutinib-treated CLL. At the level of the study: Responses comprised approximately 25 partial and 2 complete; at median around 6 years, approximately 14 remained remitted and about 12 progressed. General study points: Sustained-remission and progressing patients had different sampling times. Clonality showed a rise at ibrutinib response that reversed toward baseline at progression.

As concerns this clone: Antigen specificity is unknown.

TCRdb's copy holds only in-frame clones and misses some; the assay was immunoSEQ multiplex PCR. The repertoire includes roughly 50,000 clones, more than 55% of them detected once, and less than 30% sits in the top ten. Germline CDR1 is SNHLY and CDR2 is FYNNEI. Trimming pared 4 bases from V and 4 bases from J, leaving 16 bases between. This CDR3 has 15 residues. This rearrangement joins TRBV2 to TRBJ2-5, with D perhaps matching TRBD2 (7 bases). This receptor was obtained from a human donor with chronic lymphocytic leukemia. The sequencing here drew on PBMCs, taken after 24 months of ibrutinib treatment. CDR3 sequence reads: CASSARGALGETQYF. The DNA of the CDR3 is TGTGCCAGCAGTGCCCGGGGGGCCCTCGGAGAGACCCAGTACTTC. Using reference TRBV2 and TRBJ2-5 for the parts outside the CDR3, the full variable domain is EPEVTQTPSHQVTQMGQEVILRCVPISNHLYFYWYRQILGQKVEFLVSFYNNEISEKSEIFDDQFSVERPDGSNFTLKIRSTKLEDSAMYFCASSARGALGETQYFGPGTRLLVL.